One sample yielded the 17 T cell receptor beta chains listed below, sequenced in a study of shared clonotypes between healthy human individuals. Sequencing was performed with immunoSEQ multiplex PCR; in TCRdb, only in-frame clones are kept and a portion is missing. The sample lists 850,000 to 1,200,000 clones, about 70% occurring once. Sequenced input: memory CD4+ T cells sorted from blood. Documented subset: CD45RA-negative fraction. These receptors originate from a man between 18 and 29 years old in good health.

The chain links TRBV10-1 to TRBJ2-7, with TRBD2 matching 9 bases. The trim removed 0 bases at V and 5 bases at J, leaving 5 bases unmatched. CDR1 WNHNN and CDR2 SYGVQD come from the germline V gene (reference sequence). This CDR3 comprises 15 residues. The chain's CDR3 is CASSESTGGRDEQYF. Written as DNA, the CDR3 is TGCGCCAGCAGTGAGTCGACTGGCGGGAGGGACGAGCAGTACTTC.

The V and J genes are TRBV7-2 and TRBJ2-5; a possible D gene is TRBD1 (5 bases). The ends were cut back, 5 bases at V and 5 bases at J, with 12 bases in the middle. Germline loops: CDR1 SGHTA, CDR2 FQGNSA. The CDR3 covers 13 residues. The CDR3: CASSPGWSETQYF. The CDR3 nucleotides are TGTGCCAGCAGCCCAGGGTGGAGTGAGACCCAGTACTTC.

Of note for this clone: Other nucleotide sequences in the sample specify the same CDR3. The J gene is TRBJ2-2, the V gene TRBV10-1; no firm D call. This CDR3 is built from 13 residues. Germline V gene data show CDR1 as WNHNN and CDR2 as SYGVQD (reference sequence). V was cut by 3 bases and J by 5 bases, with 7 bases left in between. The CDR3 nucleotides are TGCGCCAGCAGTGAAGGTGGAACCGGGGAGCTGTTTTTT. Translated, it gives CASSEGGTGELFF.

The gene calls are TRBV27 and TRBJ1-5; D gene ambiguous. From germline, CDR1 is MNHEY and CDR2 SMNVEV (reference sequence). V was shortened by 2 bases and J by 2 bases, with 13 bases between the two germline ends. This CDR3 has 16 residues. CDR3 sequence reads: CASSLRVSGGNQPQHF. For the CDR3, the DNA is TGTGCCAGCAGTTTACGGGTCTCGGGTGGCAATCAGCCCCAGCATTTT.

This clone was counted at least ten times. The chain links TRBV30 to TRBJ1-4; no firm D call. The V end was cut by 0 bases, the J end by 1 base, with 15 bases between. Germline V gene lookup returns CDR1 GTSNPN and CDR2 SVGIG (reference sequence). The CDR3 has 17 residues. The DNA of the CDR3 is TGTGCCTGGAGTGTAGGATCCCACGTAAGAACTAATGAAAAACTGTTTTTT. This sequence encodes CAWSVGSHVRTNEKLFF.

The gene calls are TRBV13 and TRBJ2-3; D may match TRBD1 or TRBD2 (5 bases each). Trimming took 8 bases from V and 2 from J, leaving 11 bases between them. There are 13 residues in the CDR3. Germline loops: CDR1 PRHDT, CDR2 FYEKMQ (reference sequence). As DNA, the CDR3 is TGTGCCAGCGGGGGAGTCGACACAGATACGCAGTATTTT. Amino acids: CASGGVDTDTQYF.

CDR3 DNA: TGTGCCAGCAGCTTAGTCGGGAGAGTGAATACGCAGTATTTT. Translated, it gives CASSLVGRVNTQYF. This chain links TRBV7-9 with TRBJ2-3, with a weak D call TRBD2 (6 bases). Trimming took 1 base from V and 7 from J, leaving 12 bases between them. Looked up from germline, CDR1 is SEHNR and CDR2 is FQNEAQ (reference sequence). This CDR3 region has 14 residues.

This rearrangement joins TRBV7-2 to TRBJ2-7; D might be TRBD2 (6 bases). The V end lost 3 bases, the J end lost 5 bases, and 14 bases lay between the germline ends. The CDR3 runs 14 residues. CDR1 is SGHTA and CDR2 is FQGNSA in the germline V gene. Here the CDR3 reads CASSFGGSINEQYF. The CDR3, as DNA: TGTGCCAGCAGCTTCGGAGGGTCGATTAACGAGCAGTACTTC.

This clone has just one count. This sequence joins TRBV6-5 and TRBJ2-1, with 8 nucleotides matching TRBD2. Germline trimming cut 7 bases from V and 7 bases from J; bases unmatched to any gene: 12. CDR1 is MNHEY, CDR2 SVGAGI, per germline. The CDR3 has 15 residues. For the CDR3, the DNA is TGTGCCAGCACTCCCCCGGGAGGGCCAGGGAATGAGCAGTTCTTC. Translation: CASTPPGGPGNEQFF.

Only one count was recorded for this clone. The rearrangement links TRBV5-5 to TRBJ1-2, with D maybe TRBD1 (5 bases). Between the trimmed V and J ends, which lost 9 bases and 3 bases, there was a span of 18 bases. The CDR3 runs to 14 residues. Germline lookup yields CDR1 SGHKS and CDR2 YYEKEE (reference sequence). This CDR3 is CATIPSPGYYGYTF. The DNA for the CDR3 is TGTGCCACCATCCCCAGCCCAGGGTACTATGGCTACACCTTC.

This clone was recorded once. This chain connects TRBV6-5 to TRBJ1-4; no clear D. The germline V gene has CDR1 MNHEY and CDR2 SVGAGI. This CDR3 contains 16 residues. The V gene lost 0 bases and the J gene lost 8 bases, with 16 bases spanning the gap. CDR3 sequence: CASSYSINRLGEKLFF. CDR3 DNA sequence: TGTGCCAGCAGTTACTCGATTAATAGGCTTGGGGAAAAACTGTTTTTT.

The J gene is TRBJ1-1, the V gene TRBV6-1; 7 positions match TRBD1. The V and J ends lost 2 bases and 4 bases, in that order; junction bases with no gene match: 4. The CDR3 runs 14 residues. Germline assignment: CDR1 MNHNS and CDR2 SASEGT. CDR3 sequence (DNA): TGTGCCAGCAGTGAACACAGGGGAGCCACTGAAGCTTTCTTT. Translation: CASSEHRGATEAFF.

The rearrangement uses TRBV11-1 and TRBJ1-2; no clear D. The CDR3 is 15 amino acids. Germline V gene data show CDR1 as SGHAT and CDR2 as FQDESV (reference sequence). The germline V and J ends were trimmed by 6 bases and 7 bases, with 21 bases remaining between them. CDR3 amino acids: CASSSRLPAGSGYTF. In DNA form, the CDR3 reads TGTGCCAGCAGTTCCCGCCTCCCTGCTGGGAGTGGCTACACCTTC.

This chain links TRBV5-1 with TRBJ2-1, with TRBD2 as a possible D gene (5 bases). CDR1 and CDR2 from the germline V gene are SGHRS and YFSETQ. Trimming shortened V by 0 bases and J by 4 bases, and 8 bases separated the two germline ends. The CDR3 is 14 residues long. The CDR3 spells CASSLARDYNEQFF. CDR3 bases: TGCGCCAGCAGCTTGGCACGGGATTACAATGAGCAGTTCTTC.

This clone was recorded a few times. The CDR3 spells CASTTGRINNQPQHF. The DNA for the CDR3 is TGTGCCAGCACGACAGGGCGTATAAACAATCAGCCCCAGCATTTT. The V and J genes are TRBV6-1 and TRBJ1-5; 7 bases agree with TRBD1. Trimming cost V 7 bases and J 3 bases; bases outside gene matches: 9. Per the germline V gene, CDR1 is MNHNS and CDR2 is SASEGT. The CDR3 covers 15 residues.

The gene calls are TRBV4-3 and TRBJ2-3, with TRBD2 matching 7 bases. J gave up 0 bases and V 2 bases, and 20 bases lay outside the gene matches. Germline V gene lookup returns CDR1 LGHNA and CDR2 YSLEER. The CDR3 sequence is 21 residues long. CDR3 amino acids: CASSQRVWGGRGSTSTDTQYF. The DNA of the CDR3 is TGCGCCAGCAGCCAAAGGGTTTGGGGTGGGCGGGGGTCCACTAGCACAGATACGCAGTATTTT.

Turning to this clone: A clone one base away is much larger, so this may be a read error. The sample holds other DNA sequences that translate to the same CDR3. CDR3 amino acids: CASSARVEAFF. The CDR3 coding sequence is TGTGCCAGTAGTGCTAGGGTGGAAGCTTTCTTT. The genes are TRBV2 and TRBJ1-1; D is unresolved. This CDR3 comprises 11 residues. Germline CDR1 is SNHLY and CDR2 is FYNNEI.